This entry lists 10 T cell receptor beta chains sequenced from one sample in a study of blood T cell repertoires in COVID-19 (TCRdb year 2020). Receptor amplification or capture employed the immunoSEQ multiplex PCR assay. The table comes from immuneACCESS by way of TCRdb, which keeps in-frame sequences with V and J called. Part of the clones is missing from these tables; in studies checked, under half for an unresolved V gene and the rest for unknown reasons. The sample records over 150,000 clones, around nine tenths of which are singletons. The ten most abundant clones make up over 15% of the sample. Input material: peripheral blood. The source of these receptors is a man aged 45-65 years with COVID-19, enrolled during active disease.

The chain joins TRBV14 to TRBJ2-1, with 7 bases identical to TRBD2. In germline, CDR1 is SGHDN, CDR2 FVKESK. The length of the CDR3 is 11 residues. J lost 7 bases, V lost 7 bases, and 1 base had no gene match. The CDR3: CASTGGNEQFF. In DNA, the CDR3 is TGTGCCAGCACGGGGGGTAATGAGCAGTTCTTC.

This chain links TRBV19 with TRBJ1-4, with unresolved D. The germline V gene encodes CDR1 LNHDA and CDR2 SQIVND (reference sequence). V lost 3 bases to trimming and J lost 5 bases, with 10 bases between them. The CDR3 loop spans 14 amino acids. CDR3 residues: CASSIGGLNEKLFF. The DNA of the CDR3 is TGTGCCAGTAGTATCGGCGGGTTGAATGAAAAACTGTTTTTT.

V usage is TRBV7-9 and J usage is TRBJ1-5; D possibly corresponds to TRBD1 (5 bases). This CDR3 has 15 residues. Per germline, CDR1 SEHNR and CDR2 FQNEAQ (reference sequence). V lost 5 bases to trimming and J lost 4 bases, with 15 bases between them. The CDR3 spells CASSRAGAANQPQHF. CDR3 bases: TGTGCCAGCAGCCGTGCTGGGGCGGCGAATCAGCCCCAGCATTTT.

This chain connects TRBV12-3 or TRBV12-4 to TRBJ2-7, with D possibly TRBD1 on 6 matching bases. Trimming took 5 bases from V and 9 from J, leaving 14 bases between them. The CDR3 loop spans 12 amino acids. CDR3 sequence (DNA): TGTGCCAGCAGTAAAGACACAGGGTCGCAGTACTTC. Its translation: CASSKDTGSQYF.

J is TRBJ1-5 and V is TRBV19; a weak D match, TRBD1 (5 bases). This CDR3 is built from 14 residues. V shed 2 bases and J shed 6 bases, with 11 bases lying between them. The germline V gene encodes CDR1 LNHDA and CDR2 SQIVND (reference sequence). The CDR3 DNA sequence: TGTGCCAGTAGTATAACGGTGCAGGGTCAGCCCCAGCATTTT. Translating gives CASSITVQGQPQHF.

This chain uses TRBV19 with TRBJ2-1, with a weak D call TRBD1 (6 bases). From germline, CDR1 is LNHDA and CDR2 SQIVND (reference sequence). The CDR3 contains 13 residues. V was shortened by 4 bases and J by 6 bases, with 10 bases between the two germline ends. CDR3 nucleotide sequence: TGTGCCAGTAGTACACCGACAGGCAATGAGCAGTTCTTC. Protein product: CASSTPTGNEQFF.

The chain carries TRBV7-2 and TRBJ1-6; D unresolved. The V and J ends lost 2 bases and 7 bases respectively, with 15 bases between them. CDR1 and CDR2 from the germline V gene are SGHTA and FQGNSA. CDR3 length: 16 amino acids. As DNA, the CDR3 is TGTGCCAGCAGCTTAACCCAGGCAGGCAACAATTCACCCCTCCACTTT. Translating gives CASSLTQAGNNSPLHF. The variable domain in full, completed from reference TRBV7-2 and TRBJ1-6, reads GAGVSQSPSNKVTEKGKDVELRCDPISGHTALYWYRQSLGQGLEFLIYFQGNSAPDKSGLPSDRFSAERTGGSVSTLTIQRTQQEDSAVYLCASSLTQAGNNSPLHFGNGTRLTVT.

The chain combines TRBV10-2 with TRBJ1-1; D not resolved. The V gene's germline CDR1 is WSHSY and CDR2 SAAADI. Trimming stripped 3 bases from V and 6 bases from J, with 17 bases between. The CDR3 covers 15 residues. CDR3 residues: CASSEHRRDRAEAFF. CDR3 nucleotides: TGCGCCAGCAGTGAACATAGGCGGGATAGGGCTGAAGCTTTCTTT.

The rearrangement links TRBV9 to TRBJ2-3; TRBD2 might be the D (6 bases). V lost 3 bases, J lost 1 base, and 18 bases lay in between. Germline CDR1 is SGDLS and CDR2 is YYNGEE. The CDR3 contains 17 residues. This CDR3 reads CASSEPRLGSRTDTQYF. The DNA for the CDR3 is TGTGCCAGCAGCGAACCCCGACTAGGATCTCGCACAGATACGCAGTATTTT.

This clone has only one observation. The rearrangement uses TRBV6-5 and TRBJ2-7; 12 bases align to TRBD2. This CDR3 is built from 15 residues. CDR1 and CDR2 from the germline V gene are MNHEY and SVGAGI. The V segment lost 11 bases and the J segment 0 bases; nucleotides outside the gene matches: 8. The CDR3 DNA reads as TGTGCCGCCCGACTAGCGGGAGCGAGCTCCTACGAGCAGTACTTC. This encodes CAARLAGASSYEQYF.